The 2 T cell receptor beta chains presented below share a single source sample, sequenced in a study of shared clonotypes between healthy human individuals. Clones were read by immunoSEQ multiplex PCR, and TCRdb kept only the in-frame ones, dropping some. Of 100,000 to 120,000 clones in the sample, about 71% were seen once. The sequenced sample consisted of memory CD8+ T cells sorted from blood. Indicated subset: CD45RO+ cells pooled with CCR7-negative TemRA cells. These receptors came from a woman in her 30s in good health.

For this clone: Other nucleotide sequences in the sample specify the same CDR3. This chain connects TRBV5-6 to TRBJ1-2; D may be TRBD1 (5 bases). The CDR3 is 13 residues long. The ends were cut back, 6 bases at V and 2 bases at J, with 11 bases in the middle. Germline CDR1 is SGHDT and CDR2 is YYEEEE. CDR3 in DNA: TGTGCCAGCACCCTTGGGGGGAACTATGGCTACACCTTC. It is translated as CASTLGGNYGYTF.

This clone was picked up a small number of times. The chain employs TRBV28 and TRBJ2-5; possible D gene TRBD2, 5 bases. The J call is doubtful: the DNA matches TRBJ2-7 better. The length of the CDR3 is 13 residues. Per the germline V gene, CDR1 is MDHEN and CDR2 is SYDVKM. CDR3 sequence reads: CASSTGFHYEQYF. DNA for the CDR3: TGTGCCAGCAGTACGGGGTTTCACTACGAGCAGTACTTC.